The rows below give T cell receptor beta chains drawn from one sample of a study of cytomegalovirus exposure and HLA in healthy donors. Method: immunoSEQ multiplex PCR; TCRdb's copy keeps in-frame clones and lacks some. The specimen's table records some 160,000 clones. Sequencing was performed on PBMCs. The receptors come from a man aged 30 to 39 in good health and CMV-seronegative. Each CDR3 is given with its conserved first and last residue. Each record gives: J gene, D gene, V gene, CDR3 DNA, CDR3 protein. A D gene is named only where the DNA matches it firmly.

>TRBJ2-5|.|TRBV5-1
TGCGCCAGCAGCTCGCAGGGCCCACAAGAGACCCAGTACTTC
CASSSQGPQETQYF
>TRBJ2-5|.|TRBV6-5
TGTGCCAGCAGTACCGACATCCTCTATCAAGAGACCCAGTACTTC
CASSTDILYQETQYF
>TRBJ2-3|TRBD1|TRBV6-1
TGTGCCAGCATCCCGACAGGGACCTCCACAGATACGCAGTATTTT
CASIPTGTSTDTQYF
>TRBJ2-2|TRBD1|TRBV7-3
TGTGCCAGCAGCTTGGGGGGACAGGCCGGGGAGCTGTTTTTT
CASSLGGQAGELFF
>TRBJ1-4|.|TRBV19
TGTGCCAGCACTCTTCGGCAGGGTGGTGAAAAACTGTTTTTT
CASTLRQGGEKLFF
>TRBJ2-7|.|TRBV7-2
TGTGCCAGCAGCGAACAGGGAGGGCCCTACGAGCAGTACTTC
CASSEQGGPYEQYF
>TRBJ1-2|TRBD1|TRBV5-5
TGTGCCAGCAGCAAGTCAGGGGGCGATGGCTACACCTTC
CASSKSGGDGYTF
>TRBJ2-7|.|TRBV7-9
TGTGCCAGCAGGACGGACAGGGAGGGATCCTACGAGCAGTACTTC
CASRTDREGSYEQYF
>TRBJ2-7|.|TRBV6-1
TGTGCCACTCTAGACAGGCAATCCTACGAGCAGTACTTC
CATLDRQSYEQYF
>TRBJ2-1|.|TRBV7-7
TGTGCCAGCAGCTTCACAGGGTACGACGAGCAGTTCTTC
CASSFTGYDEQFF
>TRBJ2-6|TRBD2|TRBV9
TGTGCCAGCAGCGTAGCTAGTCTAGCGGGTAGCTCTGGGGCCAACGTCCTGACTTTC
CASSVASLAGSSGANVLTF
>TRBJ1-4|.|TRBV7-9
TGTGCCAGCAGCTCCCCCCTGAGAGCAACTAATGAAAAACTGTTTTTT
CASSSPLRATNEKLFF
>TRBJ2-7|.|TRBV27
TGTGCCAGCAGTTCAGGACAGACCTACGAGCAGTACTTC
CASSSGQTYEQYF
>TRBJ2-1|.|TRBV5-1
TGCGCCAGCAGCCCCCGGGAGAGCTCCTACAATGAGCAGTTCTTC
CASSPRESSYNEQFF
>TRBJ2-3|TRBD2|TRBV4-2
TGTGCCAGCAGCCAAGATCCGGGACTAGCGGGAGCAACGCAGTATTTT
CASSQDPGLAGATQYF
>TRBJ1-5|.|TRBV7-5
TGTGTTGAACAGGGGCGACGGTTGGATCTCTCACGAAGCAATCAGCCCCAGCATTTT
CVEQGRRLDLSRSNQPQHF
>TRBJ2-1|TRBD2|TRBV4-3
TGCGCCAGCAGCCCCATACCGGGACTAGCGGGAGTGGGTAATGAGCAGTTCTTC
CASSPIPGLAGVGNEQFF
>TRBJ2-5|TRBD2|TRBV28
TGTGCCAGCAGTCCCCCAGCTAGCGGGGTGTCCCAGTACTTC
CASSPPASGVSQYF
>TRBJ2-7|TRBD1|TRBV25-1
TGTGCCAGCAGTCCCTTCGACAGGGTCAACGAGCAGTACTTC
CASSPFDRVNEQYF
>TRBJ1-5|.|TRBV28
TGTGCCAGCAGCCTACCCTCCGGGACATTGGAGCATTTT
CASSLPSGTLEHF
>TRBJ1-1|TRBD1|TRBV19
TGTGCCAGTAGCCCCAGGGGGAAGAACACTGAAGCTTTCTTT
CASSPRGKNTEAFF
>TRBJ1-2|TRBD1|TRBV19
TGTGCCAGTAGTATATACGGGACAGCGAACTATGGCTACACCTTC
CASSIYGTANYGYTF
>TRBJ1-3|TRBD1|TRBV5-1
TGCGCCAGCAGCTCTGGACAGGTCACTGGAAACACCATATATTTT
CASSSGQVTGNTIYF
>TRBJ2-1|TRBD1|TRBV19
TGTGCCAGTAGTAAGGGTGGGACAGGGGGAAGCAATGAGCAGTTCTTC
CASSKGGTGGSNEQFF
>TRBJ1-2|.|TRBV2
TGTGCCAGCAGTGATTACAGGGTTGATGGCTACACCTTC
CASSDYRVDGYTF
>TRBJ2-1|.|TRBV5-1
TGCGCCAGCAGCCCCACCCGGGCTAGCGACTTTGGTGAGCAGTTCTTC
CASSPTRASDFGEQFF
>TRBJ2-3|TRBD2|TRBV10-2
TGCGCCAGCAGTGACCTAGCGGGGCTAGATACGCAGTATTTT
CASSDLAGLDTQYF
>TRBJ2-7|TRBD2|TRBV23-1
TGCGCCAGCAGTCAAACTAGCGGGAGGGAATACGAGCAGTACTTC
CASSQTSGREYEQYF
>TRBJ1-6|.|TRBV5-1
TGCGCCAGCAGCGTCGCCATGACTTATAATTCACCCCTCCACTTT
CASSVAMTYNSPLHF
>TRBJ1-4|.|TRBV11-2
TGTGCCAGCAGCTTAGGGGGGTACAGGGAGGGGAAACTGTTTTTT
CASSLGGYREGKLFF
>TRBJ2-1|TRBD2|TRBV20-1
TGCTCCATAGCGGGAGGGAGGGAGTTCTTC
CSIAGGREFF
>TRBJ2-7|.|TRBV6-1
TGTGCCAGCAGGGGTCAGGTGAGCTACGAGCAGTACTTC
CASRGQVSYEQYF
>TRBJ1-1|.|TRBV5-4
TGTGCCAGCAATATGGAGTCGGTCCCTGAAGCTTTCTTT
CASNMESVPEAFF
>TRBJ1-2|.|TRBV21-1
TGTGCCAGCAATAATTTGATCCGAACGGGACAGGGTAACTATGGCTACACCTTC
CASNNLIRTGQGNYGYTF
>TRBJ2-1|TRBD2|TRBV15
TGTGCCACCAGCAGGGCTGGACTAGCGGGAGTTGAGCAGTTCTTC
CATSRAGLAGVEQFF
>TRBJ1-2|TRBD1|TRBV28
TGTGCCAGCAGCCTGGAGGACAGGGGATCTAACTATGGCTACACCTTC
CASSLEDRGSNYGYTF
>TRBJ1-2|TRBD1|TRBV19
TGTGCCAGTAGTGCACAGGGGGACTATGGCTACACCTTC
CASSAQGDYGYTF
>TRBJ1-2|.|TRBV10-3
TGTGCCATCAGTGAGCTCGTTGCGGGGGCCTATGGCTACACCTTC
CAISELVAGAYGYTF
>TRBJ2-7|.|TRBV30
TGTGCCTGGAGTACTCTAAGGGAGAAATACTTC
CAWSTLREKYF
>TRBJ2-2|.|TRBV6-1
TGTGCCAGCAGTCGGACACTTAACACCGGGGAGCTGTTTTTT
CASSRTLNTGELFF